This T cell receptor (beta chain) emerged from a study of T cells in lung cancer brain metastases. Study-wide results and caveats: Compared with paired primaries, brain metastases showed fewer unique productive clones (roughly 1,400 versus 4,700).

A note on this clone: Antigen specificity is unknown. At one of its ends the junction is not consistent with the germline gene, which may arise from a read error.

Patients had resection for synchronous oligometastatic disease or delayed recurrence of a solitary brain metastasis. Roughly five deparaffinized, unstained 10 um sections supplied tumor areas macrodissected using marked H&E slides as a guide. Libraries were prepared by immunoSEQ multiplex PCR; TCRdb keeps only in-frame clonotypes and omits some of them. The sample contains about 2,900 clones, less than 90% of which appear only once. Germline assignment: CDR1 SGHTA and CDR2 FQGNSA. The CDR3 runs to 15 residues. The V and J genes are TRBV7-2 and TRBJ2-7; weak D call: TRBD2 (7 bases). Sequenced: tumor tissue from the primary lung tumor. This TCR was sampled from a woman aged 55 to 70 with non-small cell lung cancer. This CDR3 is CASSLERDNLFEQYF. As DNA, the CDR3 is TGTGCCAGCAGCTTAGAGCGGGACAACCTTTTCGAGCAGTACTTT.